These T cell receptor beta chains were read from a single sample in a study of T cells in Graves' hyperthyroidism and ophthalmopathy. TCRdb redid the calling of the multiplex PCR reads with MiXCR, one entry per CDR3 protein. The table shows about 400,000 distinct CDR3 sequences, with roughly 14% occurring only once. Sequencing was done on a sample of blood. These receptors all come from a woman younger than 45 with Graves' ophthalmopathy. Each CDR3 is given with its conserved first and last residue. Each record gives: V gene, D gene, clone size, J gene, CDR3 DNA, CDR3 protein. The D gene is left open where the match is weak. Clone size, where shown, is once, few, many, or a class for clones that have expanded.

TRBV5-8	TRBD2	many	TRBJ2-5	TGTGCCAGCAGCTCCCCGACTAGCGGGCCCAGGAAGACCCAGTACTTC	CASSSPTSGPRKTQYF
TRBV20-1	TRBD2	many	TRBJ2-1	TGCAGTGCTAGCAGACTAGCGGGTAACATTGGTGAGCAGTTCTTC	CSASRLAGNIGEQFF
TRBV19	NA	NA	TRBJ1-5	TGTGCCAGTACGTGGGGTTCGAGTGATCAGCCCCAGCATTTT	CASTWGSSDQPQHF
TRBV13	TRBD2	NA	TRBJ2-5	TGTGCCAGCAGCTATTCCGGGGGGAAGTGGGAGACCCAGTGCTTC	CASSYSGGKWETQCF
TRBV4-1	NA	few	TRBJ2-1	TGCGCCAGCAGCCAAGACAGAGTAAAAGAGCAGTTCTTC	CASSQDRVKEQFF
TRBV29-1	NA	few	TRBJ1-2	TGCAGCGTTGCTGATCAGGGGCAGGGCTATGGCTACACCTTC	CSVADQGQGYGYTF
TRBV6-1	TRBD2	few	TRBJ2-3	TGTGCCAGCAGTCGTAGCGGGGGTGTCGGAGATACGCAGTATTTT	CASSRSGGVGDTQYF
TRBV18	TRBD2	NA	TRBJ2-7	TGTGCCAGCTCACCGTACCCTAGCGGGGGGGCCCCTACCTACGAGCAGTACTTC	CASSPYPSGGAPTYEQYF
TRBV7-6	NA	many	TRBJ2-7	TGTGCCAGCAGCCAGGTCCCGAGCTCCTACGAGCAGTACTTC	CASSQVPSSYEQYF
TRBV20-1	NA	many	TRBJ1-2	TGCAGTGCCCGCGGACACGGGAGCTATGGCTACACCTTC	CSARGHGSYGYTF
TRBV6-2/TRBV6-3	TRBD1	few	TRBJ1-5	TGTGCCAGCAGTTACTCGGCGGACAGGGGGTCGCGCAATCAGCCCCAGCATTTT	CASSYSADRGSRNQPQHF
TRBV11-2	NA	many	TRBJ1-1	TGTGCCAGCAGCCGAGGGAACGGACTACCAGGAATGAACACTGAAGCTTTCTTT	CASSRGNGLPGMNTEAFF
TRBV6-6	NA	many	TRBJ1-6	TGTGCCAGCAGTTACGGGGGGGGACCTTATAATTCACCCCTCCACTTT	CASSYGGGPYNSPLHF
TRBV19	NA	few	TRBJ2-2	TGTGCCAGTAGTATGCGGATGAGCGGGGAGCTGTTTTTT	CASSMRMSGELFF
TRBV12-3/TRBV12-4	NA	few	TRBJ2-7	TGTGCCAGCAGTCGACATCCCTACGAGCAGTACTTC	CASSRHPYEQYF
TRBV28	TRBD2	many	TRBJ2-3	TGTGCCAGCAGTTCGGGGGGGACCGGGACAGATACGCAGTATTTT	CASSSGGTGTDTQYF
TRBV19	NA	NA	TRBJ1-1	TGTGCCAGTAAACATGAGCACACTGAAGCTTTCTTT	CASKHEHTEAFF
TRBV2	NA	many	TRBJ1-5	TGTGCCAGCAGTGAAGCGAGGGGGACGGGCAATCAGCCCCAGCATTTT	CASSEARGTGNQPQHF
TRBV5-5	NA	many	TRBJ2-7	TGTGCCAGCAGCTTCCCGGGATCATCGGCCGAGCAGTACTTC	CASSFPGSSAEQYF
TRBV2	TRBD2	many	TRBJ2-1	TGTGCCAGACTAACACTTTCCGGGACTAGCGGGGAGGTTGAGCAGTTCTTC	CARLTLSGTSGEVEQFF